What follows are 24 T cell receptor beta chains derived from one specimen sequenced in a study of shared clonotypes between healthy human individuals. This table comes from immunoSEQ multiplex PCR, and its TCRdb copy is limited to in-frame clones, with some not included. Of about 2 million clones in the sample, 85% to 95% were seen once. The naive CD8 population came from CD45RO-negative cells selected for CCR7, without terminally differentiated effector memory CD45RA+ cells. The sample was naive CD8+ T cells sorted from blood. These receptors all come from a man between 18 and 29 years old in good health.

The chain recombines TRBV7-8 with TRBJ2-3; 16 positions agree with TRBD2. Germline CDR1 SGHVS, CDR2 FQNEAQ. V trimming: 4 bases; J trimming: 5 bases; junction bases outside the gene matches: 12. The CDR3 spans 19 residues. As DNA, the CDR3 is TGTGCCAGCAGCTCCGCGAACGGGACTAGCGGGGGGGCCGGAGATACGCAGTATTTT. This translates into CASSSANGTSGGAGDTQYF. Full variable domain (outside the CDR3, taken from reference TRBV7-8 and TRBJ2-3): GAGVSQSPRYKVAKRGQDVALRCDPISGHVSLFWYQQALGQGPEFLTYFQNEAQLDKSGLPSDRFFAERPEGSVSTLKIQRTQQEDSAVYLCASSSANGTSGGAGDTQYFGPGTRLTVL.

The chain has TRBV7-9 and TRBJ2-5; no firm D call. V was clipped by 1 base and J by 1 base, with 7 bases between them. The CDR3 extends over 14 amino acids. Germline values: CDR1 SEHNR, CDR2 FQNEAQ (reference sequence). The CDR3 region has the DNA TGTGCCAGCAGCTTAGTCAGTATCCAAGAGACCCAGTACTTC. Translated, it gives CASSLVSIQETQYF.

V usage is TRBV16 and J usage is TRBJ1-4; D unclear. The CDR3 has 17 residues. Germline V gene lookup returns CDR1 KGHSY and CDR2 FQNENV. V was trimmed by 0 bases and J by 0 bases, leaving 11 bases between them. The CDR3 sequence is CASSQSPLPATNEKLFF. The CDR3 region has the DNA TGTGCCAGCAGCCAATCCCCGCTTCCTGCAACTAATGAAAAACTGTTTTTT.

The CDR3 loop reads CATSFPGNSPLHF. CDR3 nucleotide sequence: TGTGCCACCAGCTTCCCGGGTAATTCACCCCTCCACTTT. The gene calls are TRBV15 and TRBJ1-6; D not certain. Trimming removed 5 bases at V and 6 bases at J, with 8 bases between. The CDR3 length is 13 residues. Germline V gene lookup returns CDR1 LNHNV and CDR2 YYDKDF (reference sequence).

The chain couples TRBV13 to TRBJ1-4; D gene unclear. V was cut by 2 bases and J by 8 bases, with 12 bases left in between. The CDR3 length is 14 residues. Germline V gene sequence: CDR1 PRHDT, CDR2 FYEKMQ (reference sequence). CDR3 coding DNA: TGTGCCAGCAGCTTATGGGGAAGTGGAGAAAAACTGTTTTTT. It translates to CASSLWGSGEKLFF.

Turning to this clone: One end of the junction fails to match germline, which may point to a read error. This rearrangement joins TRBV2 to TRBJ1-2, with 7 nucleotides matching TRBD1. The CDR3 is made up of 12 amino acids. Germline CDR1 and CDR2: SNHLY and FYNNEI. The CDR3, as DNA: TGTGCCAGCTCCGACAGGGAGCGGGGTAAGGCCTTC. Its protein product is CASSDRERGKAF. Full variable domain (remainder filled in from reference TRBV2 and TRBJ1-2): EPEVTQTPSHQVTQMGQEVILRCVPISNHLYFYWYRQILGQKVEFLVSFYNNEISEKSEIFDDQFSVERPDGSNFTLKIRSTKLEDSAMYFCASSDRERGKAFGSGTRLTVV.

The gene calls are TRBV11-2 and TRBJ2-1, with TRBD2 matching over 8 bases. Germline V gene lookup returns CDR1 SGHAT and CDR2 FQNNGV. CDR3 length: 16 amino acids. V dropped 5 bases and J dropped 6; count of bases not matched to a gene: 12. CDR3 residues: CASSPLRGGILNEQFF. DNA for the CDR3: TGTGCCAGCAGCCCCCTCCGGGGGGGAATTCTCAATGAGCAGTTCTTC. Drawing the rest from reference TRBV11-2 and TRBJ2-1, the complete variable domain is EAGVAQSPRYKIIEKRQSVAFWCNPISGHATLYWYQQILGQGPKLLIQFQNNGVVDDSQLPKDRFSAERLKGVDSTLKIQPAKLEDSAVYLCASSPLRGGILNEQFFGPGTRLTVL.

The chain is built from TRBV4-1 and TRBJ1-4, with 7 positions matching TRBD1. Germline-derived CDR1 and CDR2 are MGHRA and YSYEKL. This CDR3 comprises 17 residues. Trimming took 1 base from V and 8 from J; bases not matched to a gene: 13. This CDR3 is CASSQVGPGTVGEKLFF. The CDR3 coding sequence is TGCGCCAGCAGCCAAGTCGGACCAGGGACAGTGGGGGAAAAACTGTTTTTT.

This chain connects TRBV7-6 to TRBJ2-5; no clear D gene. Germline V gene sequence: CDR1 SGHVS, CDR2 FNYEAQ. The CDR3 is 16 amino acids. Trimming removed 3 bases at V and 3 bases at J, with 17 bases between. CDR3 bases: TGTGCCAGCAGCTTCCTGAGAGGATTGTTGGAAGAGACCCAGTACTTC. Amino acids: CASSFLRGLLEETQYF.

This clone has just one count. The chain combines TRBV4-2 with TRBJ2-3, with 7 bases fitting TRBD2. There are 18 residues in the CDR3. Germline V lookup: CDR1 LGHNA, CDR2 YNFKEQ. Losses at the gene ends were 0 bases for V and 3 bases for J; bases not matched to a gene: 12. CDR3 protein: CASSQEAPGEGWTDTQYF. The CDR3 region has the DNA TGTGCCAGCAGCCAAGAAGCCCCCGGGGAGGGTTGGACAGATACGCAGTATTTT.

The V and J genes are TRBV15 and TRBJ2-2, with D perhaps matching TRBD2 (5 bases). Trimming removed 0 bases at V and 1 base at J, with 9 bases between. The CDR3 extends over 16 amino acids. CDR1 LNHNV and CDR2 YYDKDF come from the germline V gene (reference sequence). CDR3 in amino acids: CATSREIGLNTGELFF. The CDR3 nucleotides read TGTGCCACCAGCAGAGAAATTGGACTGAACACCGGGGAGCTGTTTTTT. Together with reference TRBV15 and TRBJ2-2, the CDR3 gives the full variable domain: DAMVIQNPRYQVTQFGKPVTLSCSQTLNHNVMYWYQQKSSQAPKLLFHYYDKDFNNEADTPDNFQSRRPNTSFCFLDIRSPGLGDTAMYLCATSREIGLNTGELFFGEGSRLTVL.

The chain uses TRBV28 and TRBJ1-2; D is possibly TRBD1 (5 bases). The CDR3 length is 15 residues. Germline assignment: CDR1 MDHEN and CDR2 SYDVKM. The V end was cut by 6 bases, the J end by 3 bases, with 17 bases between. CDR3 sequence reads: CASSPTEQAYYGYTF. CDR3 sequence (DNA): TGTGCCAGCAGCCCGACAGAGCAGGCGTACTATGGCTACACCTTC.

The chain has TRBV2 and TRBJ2-7; D is ambiguous. Germline V gene data show CDR1 as SNHLY and CDR2 as FYNNEI. This CDR3 has 11 amino acids. Trimming cost V 7 bases and J 3 bases, with 7 bases left between them. The CDR3 sequence: CASTNSYEQYF. The CDR3 DNA sequence: TGTGCCAGCACCAACAGCTACGAGCAGTACTTC.

The gene calls are TRBV7-9 and TRBJ2-2; D gene unclear. V was pared by 5 bases and J by 3 bases, with 10 bases between. CDR3 length: 14 amino acids. CDR1 is SEHNR, CDR2 FQNEAQ, per germline (reference sequence). The CDR3 DNA sequence: TGTGCCAGCAGCCTGTATGAGGACACCGGGGAGCTGTTTTTT. It encodes CASSLYEDTGELFF.

The rearrangement links TRBV5-1 to TRBJ2-1; 9 bases fit TRBD2. The CDR3 has 15 residues. Trimming cost V 0 bases and J 7 bases; bases outside gene matches: 5. Per the germline V gene, CDR1 is SGHRS and CDR2 is YFSETQ. The DNA for the CDR3 is TGCGCCAGCAGCTTGGCTAGCGGGACTAGAAATGAGCAGTTCTTC. The encoded protein is CASSLASGTRNEQFF.

The rearrangement links TRBV13 to TRBJ2-7; the D gene is possibly TRBD2 (5 bases). V lost 4 bases and J 4 bases, leaving 14 bases between the germline ends. CDR1 PRHDT and CDR2 FYEKMQ come from the germline V gene (reference sequence). CDR3 length: 14 residues. DNA of the CDR3: TGTGCCAGCAGCTCCCGTGGCGGGCAGTACGAGCAGTACTTC. Encoded protein: CASSSRGGQYEQYF.

The chain joins TRBV6-6 to TRBJ2-7; 8 nucleotides agree with TRBD2. This CDR3 region has 15 residues. Unmatched junction bases numbered 9, after V lost 7 bases and J lost 1 base. Germline CDR1 reads MNHNY; CDR2 reads SVGAGI (reference sequence). The CDR3, as DNA: TGTGCCAGCACCCCGGGGGGGGCCGGATCCTACGAGCAGTACTTC. Protein: CASTPGGAGSYEQYF.

The chain carries TRBV6-6 and TRBJ2-7; TRBD2 is a possible D gene (5 bases). Trimming cost V 6 bases and J 0 bases, with 18 bases left between them. The CDR3 runs 16 residues. CDR1 and CDR2 from the germline V gene are MNHNY and SVGAGI (reference sequence). CDR3 coding DNA: TGTGCCAGCAGCTTCAACCGAGGCGGGCACTCCTACGAGCAGTACTTC. Amino acids: CASSFNRGGHSYEQYF.

The V call is TRBV19, the J call TRBJ2-2; D is uncertain. The ends were cut back, 3 bases at V and 7 bases at J, with 12 bases in the middle. Per germline, CDR1 LNHDA and CDR2 SQIVND (reference sequence). The CDR3 contains 14 residues. CDR3 residues: CASSIGSAVGELFF. As DNA, the CDR3 is TGTGCCAGTAGTATCGGCAGCGCCGTCGGGGAGCTGTTTTTT. Looking up the rest from reference TRBV19 and TRBJ2-2 gives the full variable domain: DGGITQSPKYLFRKEGQNVTLSCEQNLNHDAMYWYRQDPGQGLRLIYYSQIVNDFQKGDIAEGYSVSREKKESFPLTVTSAQKNPTAFYLCASSIGSAVGELFFGEGSRLTVL.

The rearrangement links TRBV7-9 to TRBJ2-5; unclear D gene. CDR1 SEHNR and CDR2 FQNEAQ come from the germline V gene (reference sequence). This CDR3 contains 14 residues. With 5 bases removed from V and 2 bases from J, the gap between germline ends came to 12 bases. The CDR3 spells CASSGDQSQETQYF. The DNA of the CDR3 is TGTGCCAGCAGCGGTGACCAGTCACAAGAGACCCAGTACTTC.

The rearrangement joins TRBV5-6 to TRBJ2-7, with D unresolved. Trimming left V 0 bases short and J 2 bases short, with 9 bases between. Germline lookup yields CDR1 SGHDT and CDR2 YYEEEE. This CDR3 is built from 14 residues. CDR3 DNA sequence: TGTGCCAGCAGCTTGGCCGCGATCCCCTACGAGCAGTACTTC. It is translated as CASSLAAIPYEQYF.

This chain uses TRBV7-9 with TRBJ2-1; D is unresolved. The CDR3 consists of 12 residues. Trimming took 8 bases from V and 9 from J, leaving 14 bases between them. Per germline, CDR1 SEHNR and CDR2 FQNEAQ (reference sequence). The CDR3 region has the DNA TGTGCCAGCCTCGACTGGTTGGCTGAGCAGTTCTTC. It codes for CASLDWLAEQFF.

This rearrangement joins TRBV19 to TRBJ2-2; 7 bases match TRBD1. This CDR3 has 14 residues. The J segment lost 7 bases and the V segment lost 3 bases, leaving 5 bases of the junction unmatched. Germline CDR1 is LNHDA and CDR2 is SQIVND (reference sequence). The CDR3 loop is CASSMGQTNGELFF. For the CDR3, the DNA is TGTGCCAGTAGTATGGGACAGACCAACGGGGAGCTGTTTTTT. The full variable domain, with the rest looked up from reference TRBV19 and TRBJ2-2, is DGGITQSPKYLFRKEGQNVTLSCEQNLNHDAMYWYRQDPGQGLRLIYYSQIVNDFQKGDIAEGYSVSREKKESFPLTVTSAQKNPTAFYLCASSMGQTNGELFFGEGSRLTVL.

The chain combines TRBV5-1 with TRBJ2-7, with D tentatively TRBD1 (6 bases). CDR3 length: 15 residues. CDR1 is SGHRS, CDR2 YFSETQ, per germline. Trimming cost V 3 bases and J 1 base, with 14 bases left between them. The CDR3 sequence is CASSSYGQLSYEQYF. In DNA form, the CDR3 reads TGCGCCAGCAGCTCATACGGACAGTTATCCTACGAGCAGTACTTC.